This TCR beta chain was found in a study of OX40 agonist ivuxolimab in advanced cancers. Autoimmune disease history or systemic immunosuppression meant exclusion. The repertoire was sequenced with immunoSEQ multiplex PCR; TCRdb's copy has only in-frame clones and lacks some. The data contain around 65,000 clones, approximately 90% of them singletons. Germline V gene lookup returns CDR1 MNHEY and CDR2 SMNVEV (reference sequence). The CDR3 covers 15 residues. Germline trimming cut 7 bases from V and 4 bases from J; bases unmatched to any gene: 13. The receptor's source is an adult with an advanced solid tumor such as melanoma, head and neck, liver or kidney cancer. This specimen was CD4+ or CD8+ T cells sorted from blood, taken in a trial of the OX40 agonist ivuxolimab. The chain employs TRBV27 and TRBJ2-7; TRBD1 matches 7 bases. CDR3 DNA sequence: TGTGCCAGCATCCTCCTGAGGGGGCCCTCTTACGAGCAGTACTTC. As protein: CASILLRGPSYEQYF.